The entry that follows covers one T cell receptor (beta chain) sequence. Its antigen is undetermined. The data were obtained in a study of cytomegalovirus exposure and HLA in healthy donors. The CDR3 has 16 amino acids. In germline, CDR1 is MDHEN, CDR2 SYDVKM. The V end was cut by 6 bases, the J end by 2 bases, with 16 bases between. Primers: 60 Vbeta forward and 13 Jbeta reverse. TCRdb's copy holds only in-frame clones and misses some; the assay was immunoSEQ multiplex PCR. This repertoire includes some 84,000 clones. Study-wide findings and caveats: It was confirmed in vitro that a few of the CMV-associated chains were specific for CMV antigens. Reported performance of the classifier showed diagnosis of cytomegalovirus status with high specificity and sensitivity. Per a later analysis, about 17,000 TCR beta sequences showed association with HLA alleles at 0.05 false discovery rate. An analysis was carried out later, and it reportedly showed fewer N-insertions in an Asian-associated ancestry cluster than the approximately 700-donor mean.

This sequence joins TRBV28 and TRBJ1-4, with D perhaps TRBD1 (5 bases). Input material: PBMCs. The sequence derives from a man aged 50-59 years in good health and CMV-seronegative. CDR3: CASRNQGFGTNEKLFF. The CDR3 region has the DNA TGTGCCAGCAGAAATCAGGGATTCGGGACTAATGAAAAACTGTTTTTT.